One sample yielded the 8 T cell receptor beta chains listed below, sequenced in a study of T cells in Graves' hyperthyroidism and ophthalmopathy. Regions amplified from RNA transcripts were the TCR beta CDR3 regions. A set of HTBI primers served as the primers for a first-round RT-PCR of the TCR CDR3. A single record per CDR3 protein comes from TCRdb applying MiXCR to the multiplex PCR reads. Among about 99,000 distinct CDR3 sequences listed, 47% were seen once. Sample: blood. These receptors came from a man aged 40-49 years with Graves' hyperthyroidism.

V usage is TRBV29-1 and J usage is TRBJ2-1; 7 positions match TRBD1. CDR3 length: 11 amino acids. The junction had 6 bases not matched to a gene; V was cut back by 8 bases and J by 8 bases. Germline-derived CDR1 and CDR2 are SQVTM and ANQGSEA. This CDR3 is CSRYRGDEQFF. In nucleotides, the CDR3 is TGCAGCCGTTACAGGGGCGATGAGCAGTTCTTC.

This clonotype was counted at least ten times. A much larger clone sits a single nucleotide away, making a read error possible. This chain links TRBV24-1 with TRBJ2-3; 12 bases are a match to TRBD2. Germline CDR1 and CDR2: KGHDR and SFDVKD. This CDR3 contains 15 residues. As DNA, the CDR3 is TGTGCCGCCAGTGGGACTAGCGGGAGCACAGATACGCAGTATTTT. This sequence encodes CAASGTSGSTDTQYF.

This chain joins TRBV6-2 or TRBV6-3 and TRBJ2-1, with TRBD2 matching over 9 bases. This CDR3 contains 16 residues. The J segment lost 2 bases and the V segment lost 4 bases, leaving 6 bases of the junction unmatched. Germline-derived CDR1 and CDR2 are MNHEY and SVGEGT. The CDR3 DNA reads TGTGCCAGCAGTTCTGCGGGAGGGAGGACCTACAATGAGCAGTTCTTC. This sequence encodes CASSSAGGRTYNEQFF.

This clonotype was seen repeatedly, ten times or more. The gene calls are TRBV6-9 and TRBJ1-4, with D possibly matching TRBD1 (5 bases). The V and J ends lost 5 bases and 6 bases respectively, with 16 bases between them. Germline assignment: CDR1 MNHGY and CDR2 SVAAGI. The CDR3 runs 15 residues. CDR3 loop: CASSHRGALHEKLFF. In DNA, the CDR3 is TGTGCCAGCAGTCACCGCGGGGCTTTACATGAAAAACTGTTTTTT.

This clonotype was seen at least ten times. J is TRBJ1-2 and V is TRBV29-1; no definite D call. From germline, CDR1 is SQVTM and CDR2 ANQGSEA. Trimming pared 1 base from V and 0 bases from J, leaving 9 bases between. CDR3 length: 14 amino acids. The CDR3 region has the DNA TGCAGCGTTGAAGTGGGAAATTCTAACTATGGCTACACCTTC. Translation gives CSVEVGNSNYGYTF.

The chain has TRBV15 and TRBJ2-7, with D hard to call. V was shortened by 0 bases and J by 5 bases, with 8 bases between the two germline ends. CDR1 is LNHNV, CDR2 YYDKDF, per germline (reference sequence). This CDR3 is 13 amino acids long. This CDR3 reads CATSRDPQDEQYF. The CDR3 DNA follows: TGTGCCACCAGCAGAGATCCGCAGGACGAGCAGTACTTC.

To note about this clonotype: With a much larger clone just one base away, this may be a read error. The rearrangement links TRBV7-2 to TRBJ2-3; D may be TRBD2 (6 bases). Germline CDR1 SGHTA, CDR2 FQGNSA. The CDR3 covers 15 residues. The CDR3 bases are TGTGCTAGTGGTCGGGGGAGCTCTAGCACAGATACGCAGTATTTT. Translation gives CASGRGSSSTDTQYF.

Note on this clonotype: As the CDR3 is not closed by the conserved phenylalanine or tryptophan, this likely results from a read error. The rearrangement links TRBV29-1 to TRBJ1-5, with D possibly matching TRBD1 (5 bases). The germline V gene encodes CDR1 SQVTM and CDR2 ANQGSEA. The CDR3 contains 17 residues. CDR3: CSVEVAGPMYSNQLQHY. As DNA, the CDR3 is TGCAGCGTTGAAGTAGCGGGGCCTATGTATAGCAATCAGCTCCAGCATTAT.